The clone carrying this TCR beta chain showed up many times. Its antigen is still unknown. This sample was taken from a study of T cells in Graves' hyperthyroidism and ophthalmopathy. Study-wide results and caveats: In the blood, most expanded thyroid clonotypes above 0.001 appeared as well. Stable hyperthyroidism and ophthalmopathy were separated using 13 V-J signatures.

Amplification of TCR beta CDR3 regions used RNA as the template. When the TCR CDR3 underwent first-round RT-PCR, the HTBI primer set was used. TCRdb re-derived calls from the multiplex PCR reads in MiXCR, one entry per CDR3 protein. The data hold more than 500,000 distinct CDR3 sequences, with roughly 17% observed a single time. The CDR3 loop spans 15 amino acids. CDR1 is SGHTA, CDR2 FQGNSA, per germline. Between the trimmed V and J ends, which lost 5 bases and 6 bases, there was a span of 17 bases. The chain couples TRBV7-2 to TRBJ2-4; D perhaps matches TRBD2 (6 bases). Sequences were obtained from blood. The receptor was isolated from a woman aged 25-40 years with Graves' hyperthyroidism. The CDR3 is CASSRNAGTGNIQYF. The CDR3 DNA is TGTGCCAGCAGCCGGAACGCGGGAACCGGAAACATTCAGTACTTC.